This is a list of T cell receptor beta chains from one sample in a study of blood T cell repertoires in COVID-19. TCRdb's table, derived via immunoSEQ multiplex PCR, lists solely in-frame clones and lacks some. Of 200,000 to 250,000 clones in the sample, about nine tenths were seen once. The sample was PBMCs or T cells enriched from blood (not recorded which). Source of these receptors: a young man who had recovered from COVID-19. The CDR3 runs from the conserved cysteine through the conserved F or W. A D gene is named only where the DNA matches it firmly. Clone sizes are given selectively: once, few, many, or a class where the clone is expanded.

size: -; J: TRBJ2-5; V: TRBV6-1; D: -; CDR3: CASSPLEGETQYF; DNA: TGTGCCAGCAGCCCCCTCGAGGGTGAGACCCAGTACTTC
size: -; J: TRBJ2-3; V: TRBV24-1; D: TRBD2; CDR3: CATSDSGGDTDTQYF; DNA: TGTGCCACCAGTGATTCGGGGGGAGACACAGATACGCAGTATTTT
size: -; J: TRBJ1-6; V: TRBV7-2; D: -; CDR3: CASSPRQSSYNSPLHF; DNA: TGTGCCAGCAGCCCCCGACAGAGCTCCTATAATTCACCCCTCCACTTT
size: -; J: TRBJ2-7; V: TRBV11-3; D: TRBD1; CDR3: CASSPDRASYEQYF; DNA: TGTGCCAGCAGCCCCGACAGGGCATCTTACGAGCAGTACTTC
size: once; J: TRBJ1-2; V: TRBV7-2; D: -; CDR3: CASSLKPGFNYGYTF; DNA: TGTGCCAGCAGCTTAAAACCAGGTTTCAACTATGGCTACACCTTC
size: -; J: TRBJ1-5; V: TRBV4-1; D: -; CDR3: CASSQTFSNQPQHF; DNA: TGCGCCAGCAGCCAGACATTTAGCAATCAGCCCCAGCATTTT
size: -; J: TRBJ2-3; V: TRBV9; D: -; CDR3: CASSVDVSGRTDTQYF; DNA: TGTGCCAGCAGCGTAGATGTTAGCGGCCGCACAGATACGCAGTATTTT
size: -; J: TRBJ2-1; V: TRBV3-1/TRBV3-2; D: TRBD2; CDR3: CASSSSSGWAGDIYNEQFF; DNA: TGTGCCAGCAGTTCTTCTTCCGGTTGGGCGGGAGACATCTACAATGAGCAGTTCTTC
size: once; J: TRBJ2-3; V: TRBV18; D: TRBD2; CDR3: CASSPRTSGEGTADTQYF; DNA: TGTGCCAGCTCACCTCGGACTAGCGGGGAGGGGACCGCAGATACGCAGTATTTT
size: -; J: TRBJ2-7; V: TRBV5-4; D: -; CDR3: CASSLVLSGTYEQYF; DNA: TGTGCCAGCAGCTTGGTCCTTAGCGGAACCTACGAGCAGTACTTC
size: -; J: TRBJ2-1; V: TRBV7-2; D: -; CDR3: CASKEGGGGTTGPFF; DNA: TGTGCCAGCAAGGAAGGCGGGGGCGGGACCACCGGACCGTTCTTC
size: -; J: TRBJ1-5; V: TRBV10-3; D: -; CDR3: CAISDTLQGLSNQPQHF; DNA: TGTGCCATCAGCGACACACTACAGGGTTTGAGCAATCAGCCCCAGCATTTT
size: -; J: TRBJ1-2; V: TRBV2; D: -; CDR3: CASSLEFEGYGYTF; DNA: TGTGCCAGCAGTCTAGAGTTCGAGGGCTATGGCTACACCTTC